This T cell receptor (beta chain) was profiled in a study of glioma-infiltrating T cells. Study outcomes and limitations: Tissue-blood divergence was below expectation in non-neoplastic patients, above in gliomas. CDR3 overlap between tissue and blood was very small.

In germline, CDR1 is DFQATT, CDR2 SNEGSKA (reference sequence). This CDR3 contains 14 residues. The iRepertoire nested amplicon-rescue multiplex PCR amplified TCR alpha and beta CDR3s from RNA. Tissue mRNA or PBMC total RNA, about 85-400 ng, went into one-step reverse transcription and amplification. TCRdb used MiXCR to reprocess the multiplex PCR reads, holding one entry per CDR3 protein. The sample records some 12,000 distinct CDR3 sequences, more than 25% being singletons. This clonotype counts as medium-sized. Its target is unknown. This receptor was obtained from a human donor with low-grade glioma or glioblastoma, undergoing nonglioma brain surgery, or in good health (not recorded which). This chain links TRBV20-1 with TRBJ2-1; possibly TRBD2 for D (7 bases). Specimen: glioma tissue, nonneoplastic brain tissue, or PBMCs (not recorded which). The DNA for the CDR3 is TGCAGCGTCCCTGTGGGAGGGGGCTACAATGAGCAGTTCTTC. It specifies CSVPVGGGYNEQFF.